This T cell receptor (beta chain) was profiled in a study of identical twins. Overall study findings and caveats: Monozygotic twin pairs showed more out-of-frame TCR alpha sharing than models estimated.

TCRdb used MiXCR to reprocess the 5' RACE reads, holding one entry per CDR3 protein. This sample yields around 530,000 distinct CDR3 sequences, of which over 12% are seen a single time; around 0.4% belongs to the top ten. This CDR3 has 12 residues. Germline-derived CDR1 and CDR2 are SGHRS and YFSETQ. In its sample, this clonotype was seen once. The antigen remains undetermined. Mismatch with germline at one junction end may stem from a read error. These same data were also listed under a study on yellow fever vaccine responses in identical twins.

The TCR originated in a woman under 30 in good health. Input material: CD4+ T cells sorted from blood. This rearrangement joins TRBV5-1 to TRBJ1-1; weak D call: TRBD1 (5 bases). The CDR3 coding sequence is TGCGCCATCAGCTTGGGGGGTACTGAAGCTTTCTTT. Translated: CAISLGGTEAFF.